The 10 T cell receptor beta chains reported below all come from one sample, sequenced in a study of blood T cell repertoires in COVID-19. The table came from immunoSEQ multiplex PCR; TCRdb's copy has only in-frame clones and leaves some out. The data contain around 72,000 clones, 75% to 95% of them singletons. Specimen: peripheral blood. The receptors come from a human donor with active COVID-19. The donor label of this sample is uncertain.

The CDR3 protein is CASSIDLSGETQYF. DNA of the CDR3: TGTGCCAGTAGTATAGATCTATCGGGGGAGACCCAGTACTTC. The chain couples TRBV19 to TRBJ2-5, with a possible D match to TRBD2 (5 bases). Trimming stripped 0 bases from V and 5 bases from J, with 10 bases between. CDR1 and CDR2 (germline): LNHDA, SQIVND (reference sequence). The CDR3 covers 14 residues. Combining the CDR3 with reference TRBV19 and TRBJ2-5 gives the whole variable domain DGGITQSPKYLFRKEGQNVTLSCEQNLNHDAMYWYRQDPGQGLRLIYYSQIVNDFQKGDIAEGYSVSREKKESFPLTVTSAQKNPTAFYLCASSIDLSGETQYFGPGTRLLVL.

This chain joins TRBV2 and TRBJ2-1, with 13 bases lining up with TRBD2. V was pared by 4 bases and J by 5 bases, with 8 bases of the junction left unmatched. Germline V gene sequence: CDR1 SNHLY, CDR2 FYNNEI. The length of the CDR3 is 17 residues. In nucleotides, the CDR3 is TGTGCCAGCAGTGCCATTTTACTAGCGGGAGGGGACAATGAGCAGTTCTTC. It specifies CASSAILLAGGDNEQFF.

V gene TRBV27 combines with J gene TRBJ2-7; 10 bases line up with TRBD2. V lost 4 bases, J lost 7 bases, and 10 bases stayed unmatched. CDR1 is MNHEY and CDR2 is SMNVEV in the germline V gene (reference sequence). The CDR3 extends over 15 amino acids. The DNA for the CDR3 is TGTGCCAGCAGTTCCTCTAGCGGGAGTCCTCTGGAGCAGTACTTC. As protein: CASSSSSGSPLEQYF.

In nucleotides, the CDR3 is TGTGCCAGCAGTTCAGGAGCGGGACTCGCCGCCTACGAGCAGTACTTC. Its translation: CASSSGAGLAAYEQYF. This chain uses TRBV6-2 or TRBV6-3 with TRBJ2-7; TRBD2 matches at 7 bases. The V gene's germline CDR1 is MNHEY and CDR2 SVGEGT. This CDR3 is 16 amino acids long. Unmatched junction bases numbered 11, after V lost 4 bases and J lost 2 bases.

As DNA, the CDR3 is TGTGCCAGTAGTGTAGGACAGGGGTGGTACGAGCAGTACTTC. Translating it yields CASSVGQGWYEQYF. V is TRBV19 and J is TRBJ2-7; 9 bases are a match to TRBD1. The CDR3 spans 14 residues. V lost 5 bases, J lost 4 bases, and 6 bases stayed unmatched. CDR1 LNHDA and CDR2 SQIVND come from the germline V gene (reference sequence). The full variable domain, its missing parts supplied by reference TRBV19 and TRBJ2-7, is DGGITQSPKYLFRKEGQNVTLSCEQNLNHDAMYWYRQDPGQGLRLIYYSQIVNDFQKGDIAEGYSVSREKKESFPLTVTSAQKNPTAFYLCASSVGQGWYEQYFGPGTRLTVT.

The V and J genes are TRBV3-1 (or the pseudogene TRBV3-2) and TRBJ2-5, with D possibly being TRBD1 (6 bases). The length of the CDR3 is 16 residues. The germline V and J ends were trimmed by 4 bases and 2 bases, with 17 bases remaining between them. The germline V gene encodes CDR1 LGHDT and CDR2 YNNKEL (reference sequence). CDR3 in amino acids: CASSPPGALSQETQYF. The CDR3 DNA sequence: TGTGCCAGCAGCCCCCCAGGGGCGCTATCTCAAGAGACCCAGTACTTC.

CDR3 DNA: TGTGCCAGTAGGTGGGACAGAAATTCACCCCTCCACTTT. It translates to CASRWDRNSPLHF. V is TRBV19 and J is TRBJ1-6, with TRBD1 matching 7 bases. V lost 6 bases and J lost 7; bases outside the gene matches: 3. Germline CDR1 reads LNHDA; CDR2 reads SQIVND (reference sequence). The CDR3 has 13 amino acids.

In DNA form, the CDR3 reads TGTGCCAGCAGTTACAGGGGGGGGAAAGAGACCCAGTACTTC. The encoded protein is CASSYRGGKETQYF. The genes are TRBV6-6 and TRBJ2-5, with D maybe TRBD2 (7 bases). The germline V and J ends were trimmed by 2 bases and 3 bases, with 10 bases remaining between them. Germline CDR1 reads MNHNY; CDR2 reads SVGAGI (reference sequence). The CDR3 is 14 residues long.

CDR3 residues: CASSSTDRVYGYTF. DNA of the CDR3: TGTGCCAGCAGTTCCACCGACAGGGTCTATGGCTACACCTTC. The chain carries TRBV28 and TRBJ1-2; 7 nucleotides line up with TRBD1. V lost 4 bases, J lost 4 bases, and 6 bases stayed unmatched. The CDR3 spans 14 residues. Looked up from germline, CDR1 is MDHEN and CDR2 is SYDVKM.

The chain carries TRBV19 and TRBJ2-3, with 9 bases fitting TRBD1. Germline CDR1 is LNHDA and CDR2 is SQIVND (reference sequence). The CDR3 extends over 15 amino acids. Unmatched junction bases numbered 4, after V lost 2 bases and J lost 4 bases. CDR3 nucleotide sequence: TGTGCCAGTAGTATACCGGGACAGGGTGCAGATACGCAGTATTTT. It is translated as CASSIPGQGADTQYF.